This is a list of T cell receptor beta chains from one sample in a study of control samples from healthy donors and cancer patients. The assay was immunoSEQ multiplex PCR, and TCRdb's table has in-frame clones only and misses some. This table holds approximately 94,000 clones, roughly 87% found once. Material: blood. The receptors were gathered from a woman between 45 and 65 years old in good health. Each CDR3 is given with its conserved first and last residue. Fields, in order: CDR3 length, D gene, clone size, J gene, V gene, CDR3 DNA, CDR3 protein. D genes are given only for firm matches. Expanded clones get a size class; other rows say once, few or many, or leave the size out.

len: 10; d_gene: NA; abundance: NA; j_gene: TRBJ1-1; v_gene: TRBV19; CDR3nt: TGTGCCAGTAGTCAAGGGGGGACTTTCTTT; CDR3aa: CASSQGGTFF
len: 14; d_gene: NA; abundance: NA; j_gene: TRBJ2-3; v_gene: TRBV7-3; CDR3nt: TGTGCCAGCAGCCTACGTTACCGCACAGATACGCAGTATTTT; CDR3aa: CASSLRYRTDTQYF
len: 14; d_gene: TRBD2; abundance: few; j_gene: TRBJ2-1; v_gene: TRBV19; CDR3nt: TGTGCCAGTAGACAGGTACTAGCGGGGGGAAAGCAGTTCTTC; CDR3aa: CASRQVLAGGKQFF
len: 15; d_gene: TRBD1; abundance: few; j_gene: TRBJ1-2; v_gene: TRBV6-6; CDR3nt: TGTGCCAGCAGGCTACAGGGGCCACGGGACTATGGCTACACCTTC; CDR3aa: CASRLQGPRDYGYTF
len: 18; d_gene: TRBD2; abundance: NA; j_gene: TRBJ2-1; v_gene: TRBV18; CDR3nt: TGTGCCAGCTCACCGACGGGTCGGGCGGGGGGCTCCTACAATGAGCAGTTCTTC; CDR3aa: CASSPTGRAGGSYNEQFF
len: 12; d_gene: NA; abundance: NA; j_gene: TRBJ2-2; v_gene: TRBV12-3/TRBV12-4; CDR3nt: TGTGCCAGCAGTCAATCAGCCGGGGAGCTGTTTTTT; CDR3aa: CASSQSAGELFF
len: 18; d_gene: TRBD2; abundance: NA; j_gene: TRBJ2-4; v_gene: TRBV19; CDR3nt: TGTGCCAGTAGTATAGGTGCGGGAGGGCCGGGAGACAAAAACATTCAGTACTTC; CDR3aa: CASSIGAGGPGDKNIQYF
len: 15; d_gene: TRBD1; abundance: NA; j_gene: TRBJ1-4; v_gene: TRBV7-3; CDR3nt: TGTGCCAGCAGCGAAGGGGCAGGGGGTGGGGAAAAACTGTTTTTT; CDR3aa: CASSEGAGGGEKLFF
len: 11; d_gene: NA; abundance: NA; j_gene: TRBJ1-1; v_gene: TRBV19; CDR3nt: TGTGCCAGTACAGGGAACACTGAAGCTTTCTTT; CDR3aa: CASTGNTEAFF
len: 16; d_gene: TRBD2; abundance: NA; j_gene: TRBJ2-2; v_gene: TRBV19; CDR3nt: TGTGCCAGCGTTGGTAGCGGGGGGACGAACACCGGGGAGCTGTTTTTT; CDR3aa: CASVGSGGTNTGELFF
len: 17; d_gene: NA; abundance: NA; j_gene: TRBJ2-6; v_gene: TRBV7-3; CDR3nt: TGTGCCAGCAGCTTATGGCCAGGGAGCTCTGGGGCCAACGTCCTGACTTTC; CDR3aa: CASSLWPGSSGANVLTF
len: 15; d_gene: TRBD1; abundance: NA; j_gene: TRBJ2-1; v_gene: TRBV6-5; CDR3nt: TGTGCCAGCAGTCGACAGGGAGCGGTGTACAATGAGCAGTTCTTC; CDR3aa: CASSRQGAVYNEQFF
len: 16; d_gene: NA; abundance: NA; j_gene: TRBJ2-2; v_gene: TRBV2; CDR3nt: TGTGCCAGCAAGGGTGGGCTAGCGATCGACACCGGGGAGCTGTTTTTT; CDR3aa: CASKGGLAIDTGELFF
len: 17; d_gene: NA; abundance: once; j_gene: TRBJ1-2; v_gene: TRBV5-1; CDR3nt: TGCGCCAGCAGCTTGACCCCGGGCCCCGCCACTGGAGATGGCTACACCTTC; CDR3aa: CASSLTPGPATGDGYTF
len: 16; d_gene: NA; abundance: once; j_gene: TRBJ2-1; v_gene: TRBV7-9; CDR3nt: TGTGCCAGCAGCGCGCCTTATTTACGGCGAATGAATGAGCAGTTCTTC; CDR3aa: CASSAPYLRRMNEQFF
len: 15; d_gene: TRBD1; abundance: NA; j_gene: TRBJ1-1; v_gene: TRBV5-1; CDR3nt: TGCGCCAGCAGCAGAGGACAGGGAGGCGGCACTGAAGCTTTCTTT; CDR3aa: CASSRGQGGGTEAFF
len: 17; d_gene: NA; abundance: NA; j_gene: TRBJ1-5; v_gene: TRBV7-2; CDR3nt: TGTGCCAGCAGCTTAGCGGTAGGGGGGGCGCTTCTTCAGCCCCAGCATTTT; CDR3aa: CASSLAVGGALLQPQHF
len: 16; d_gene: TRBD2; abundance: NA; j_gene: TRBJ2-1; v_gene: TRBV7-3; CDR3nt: TGTGCCAGCAGCTTGAATAGCGGGCCCTCCTACAATGAGCAGTTCTTC; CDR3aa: CASSLNSGPSYNEQFF
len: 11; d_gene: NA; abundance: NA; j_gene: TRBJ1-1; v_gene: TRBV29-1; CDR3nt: TGCAGCGTTTTTAGGGGCACTGAAGCTTTCTTT; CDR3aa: CSVFRGTEAFF
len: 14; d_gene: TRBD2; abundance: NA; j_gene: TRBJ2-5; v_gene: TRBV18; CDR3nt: TGTGCCAGCTCTCCCGACGGGAGGGTAGAGACCCAGTACTTC; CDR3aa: CASSPDGRVETQYF
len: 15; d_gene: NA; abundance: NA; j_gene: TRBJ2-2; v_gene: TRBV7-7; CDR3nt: TGTGCCAGCAGCTTTTCCGCGTGGGACACCGGGGAGCTGTTTTTT; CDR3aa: CASSFSAWDTGELFF
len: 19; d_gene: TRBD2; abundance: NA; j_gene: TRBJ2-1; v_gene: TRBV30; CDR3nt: TGTGCCTGGAGTGTACTAATAGCGGGAGGCCCCTCTACCTACAATGAGCAGTTCTTC; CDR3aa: CAWSVLIAGGPSTYNEQFF
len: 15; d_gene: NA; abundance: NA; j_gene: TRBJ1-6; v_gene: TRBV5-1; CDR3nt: TGCGCCAGCAGCTGGAAGACAGGTGGTAATTCACCCCTCCACTTT; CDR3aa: CASSWKTGGNSPLHF
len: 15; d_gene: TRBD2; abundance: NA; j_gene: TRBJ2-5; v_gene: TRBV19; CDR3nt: TGTGCCAGTAGTATCCTAGCGGGAGTCCGGGAGACCCAGTACTTC; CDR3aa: CASSILAGVRETQYF
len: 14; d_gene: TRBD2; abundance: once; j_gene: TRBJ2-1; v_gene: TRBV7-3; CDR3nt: TGTGCCAGCAGCCTTAGCGGGGGAAACAATGAGCAGTTCTTC; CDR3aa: CASSLSGGNNEQFF
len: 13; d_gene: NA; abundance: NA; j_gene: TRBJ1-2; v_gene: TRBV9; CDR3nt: TGTGCCAGCCTCGGTCCCCAGGGCTATGGCTACACCTTC; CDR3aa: CASLGPQGYGYTF
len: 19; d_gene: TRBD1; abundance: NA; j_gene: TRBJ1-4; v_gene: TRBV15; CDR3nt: TGTGCCACCAGCAGAGACGGCGCGGGACAGGGGGCGCTGAATGAAAAACTGTTTTTT; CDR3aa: CATSRDGAGQGALNEKLFF
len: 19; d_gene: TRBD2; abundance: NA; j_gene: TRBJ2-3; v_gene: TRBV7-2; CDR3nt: TGTGCCAGCAGCCCCTTAGTGGGTACTAGCGGGAGGTCGTCGAATACGCAGTATTTT; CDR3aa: CASSPLVGTSGRSSNTQYF
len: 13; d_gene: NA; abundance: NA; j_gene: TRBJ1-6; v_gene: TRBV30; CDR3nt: TGTGCGGAGGAGAGACAGCCAAATTCACCCCTCCACTTT; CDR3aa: CAEERQPNSPLHF
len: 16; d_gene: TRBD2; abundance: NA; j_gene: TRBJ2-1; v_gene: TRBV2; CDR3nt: TGTGCCAGCAGTGGAATCGGCGGGAGGAAAGGAAATGAGCAGTTCTTC; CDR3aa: CASSGIGGRKGNEQFF
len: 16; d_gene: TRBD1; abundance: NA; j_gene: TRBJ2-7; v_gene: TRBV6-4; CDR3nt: TGTGCCAGCAGACCACTCGACAGGGCGGATTTCTACGAGCAGTACTTC; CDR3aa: CASRPLDRADFYEQYF
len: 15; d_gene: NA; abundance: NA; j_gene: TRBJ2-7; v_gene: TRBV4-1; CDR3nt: TGCGCCAGCAGCCCAAACCGACTCGATAGATACGAGCAGTACTTC; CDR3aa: CASSPNRLDRYEQYF
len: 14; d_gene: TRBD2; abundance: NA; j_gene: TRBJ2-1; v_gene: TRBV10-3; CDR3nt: TGTGCCATCAGTAGCGGGAGCCCTTACAATGAGCAGTTCTTC; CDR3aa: CAISSGSPYNEQFF
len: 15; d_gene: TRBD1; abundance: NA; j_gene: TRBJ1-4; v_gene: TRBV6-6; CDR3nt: TGTGCCAGCAGCCTAGGGGGACAGGGGAGAGAAAAACTGTTTTTT; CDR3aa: CASSLGGQGREKLFF
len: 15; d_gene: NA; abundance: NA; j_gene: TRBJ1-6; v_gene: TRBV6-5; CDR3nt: TGTGCCAGCAGTTATTCCGGGACCTTTGATTCACCCCTCCACTTT; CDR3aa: CASSYSGTFDSPLHF
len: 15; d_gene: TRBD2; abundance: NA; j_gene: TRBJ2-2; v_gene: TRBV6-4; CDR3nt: TGTGCCAGCAGTGCTAGCGGGGGAGACACCGGGGAGCTGTTTTTT; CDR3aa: CASSASGGDTGELFF
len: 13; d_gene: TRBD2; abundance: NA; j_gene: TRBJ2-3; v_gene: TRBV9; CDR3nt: TGTGCCAGCAGCGGGAGCGGGGAGGATACGCAGTATTTT; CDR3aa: CASSGSGEDTQYF
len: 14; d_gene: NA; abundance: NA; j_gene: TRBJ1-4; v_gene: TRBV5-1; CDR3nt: TGCGCCAGCAGCTTGCACACCGGGAATGAAAAACTGTTTTTT; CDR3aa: CASSLHTGNEKLFF
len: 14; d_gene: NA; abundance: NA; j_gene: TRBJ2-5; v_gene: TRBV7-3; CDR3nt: TGTGCCAGCAGCTCTGTTGGGGCTACAGAGACCCAGTACTTC; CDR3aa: CASSSVGATETQYF
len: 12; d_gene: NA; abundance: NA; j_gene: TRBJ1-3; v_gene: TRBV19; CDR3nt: TGTGCCAGTTCCAACACTGGAAACACCATATATTTT; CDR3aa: CASSNTGNTIYF
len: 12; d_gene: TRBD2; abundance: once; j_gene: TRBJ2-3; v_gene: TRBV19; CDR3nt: TGTGCCAGTAGTGCAGGACTAGCGGGAACGGATTTT; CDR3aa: CASSAGLAGTDF
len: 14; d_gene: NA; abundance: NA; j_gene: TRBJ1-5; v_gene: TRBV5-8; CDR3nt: TGTGCCAGCAGCTTGGCGACACACGATCAGCCCCAGCATTTT; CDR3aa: CASSLATHDQPQHF
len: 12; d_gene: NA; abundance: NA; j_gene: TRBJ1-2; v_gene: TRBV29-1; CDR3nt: TGCAGCGTTGAACCCGGGCAGGGTGGCTACACCTTC; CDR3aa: CSVEPGQGGYTF
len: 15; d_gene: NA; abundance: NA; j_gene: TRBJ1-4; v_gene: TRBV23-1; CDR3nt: TGCGCCAGCAGTCGCACGCGGGGAGGTAATGAAAAACTGTTTTTT; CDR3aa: CASSRTRGGNEKLFF
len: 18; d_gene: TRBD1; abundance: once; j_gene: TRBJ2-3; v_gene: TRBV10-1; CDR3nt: TGCGCCAGCAGCCGAGGGACAGGGGCAGCCAACTACACAGATACGCAGTATTTT; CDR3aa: CASSRGTGAANYTDTQYF
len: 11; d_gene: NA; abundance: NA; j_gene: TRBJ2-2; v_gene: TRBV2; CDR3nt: TGTGCCAGCAAGTACACCGGGGAGCTGTTTTTT; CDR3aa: CASKYTGELFF
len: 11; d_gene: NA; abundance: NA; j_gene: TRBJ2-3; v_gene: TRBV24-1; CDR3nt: TGTGCCACCAGTGAGACTACTACGCAGTATTTT; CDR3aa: CATSETTTQYF
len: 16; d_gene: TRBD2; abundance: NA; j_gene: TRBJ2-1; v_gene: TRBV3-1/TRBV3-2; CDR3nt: TGTGCCAGCAGCCATCTGACGGGCGGGAGGAGAAATGAGCAGTTCTTC; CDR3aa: CASSHLTGGRRNEQFF
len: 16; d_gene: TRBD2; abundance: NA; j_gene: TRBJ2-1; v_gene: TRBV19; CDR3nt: TGTGCCAGTAGTCAACAAAAATTAGCGGGAATGGTTGAGCAGTTCTTC; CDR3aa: CASSQQKLAGMVEQFF
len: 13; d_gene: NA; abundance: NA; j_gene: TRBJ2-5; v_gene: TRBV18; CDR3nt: TGTGCCAGCTCACCGGAGATACAAGAGACCCAGTACTTC; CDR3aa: CASSPEIQETQYF
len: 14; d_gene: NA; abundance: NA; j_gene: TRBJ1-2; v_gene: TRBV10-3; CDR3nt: TGTGCCATCAGTGATCAAGGCAATGATTATGGCTACACCTTC; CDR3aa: CAISDQGNDYGYTF
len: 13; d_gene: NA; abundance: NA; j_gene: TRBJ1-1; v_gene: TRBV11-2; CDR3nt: TGTGCCAGCAGCTTATTGTACAACACTGAAGCTTTCTTT; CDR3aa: CASSLLYNTEAFF
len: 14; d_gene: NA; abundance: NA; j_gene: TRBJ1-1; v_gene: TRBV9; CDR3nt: TGTGCCAGCAGCGTAGCTGGGTTCAGGACTGAAGCTTTCTTT; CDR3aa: CASSVAGFRTEAFF
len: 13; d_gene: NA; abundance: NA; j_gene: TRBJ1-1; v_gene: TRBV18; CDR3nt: TGTGCCAGCTCACCATCTGGGAACACTGAAGCTTTCTTT; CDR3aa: CASSPSGNTEAFF